The T cell receptor (beta chain) described here comes from a study of T cell responses to AZD1222 COVID-19 vaccine. Overall study: Analyses pooled second doses at about 4 or about 12 weeks.

Study conclusions and caveats: Clonal diversity was possibly underestimated, and white British individuals and females predominated among donors. Two AZD1222 doses significantly raised spike-specific TCR breadth and depth over controls. Just five or six AZD1222 recipients tested seropositive at baseline.

Turning to this clone: Its antigen is undetermined.

TCRdb keeps only in-frame clones here, not all; method: immunoSEQ multiplex PCR. The table includes 120,000 or so clones, around 84% detected once. CDR1 and CDR2 (germline): MDHEN, SYDVKM. V was clipped by 7 bases and J by 0 bases, with 18 bases between them. This CDR3 has 16 amino acids. This chain joins TRBV28 and TRBJ2-5; TRBD1 or TRBD2 may be the D gene (6 bases each). Here the sequenced sample was peripheral blood, taken on day 0 of AZD1222 vaccination. This receptor was taken from an adult in good health. The CDR3 DNA sequence: TGTGCCAGCATCGGGGGCAAGAGCTTTAACCAAGAGACCCAGTACTTC. Translation gives CASIGGKSFNQETQYF.